The next 12 T cell receptor beta chains were all read from a single sample in a study of T-cell memory formation after mild COVID-19. TCRdb re-called the 5' RACE reads with MiXCR, one entry per CDR3 protein. The profile covers about 500,000 distinct CDR3 sequences, with about a fifth appearing a single time and approximately 13% taken by the ten largest. The sample consisted of PBMCs or a T cell subset sorted from them (not recorded which). The receptors stem from an adult woman who had mild COVID-19 (a few samples of this study predate the infection). Cell type and time point are not known.

This clonotype was picked up many times. The V call is TRBV7-9, the J call TRBJ2-7; 13 bases line up with TRBD2. Germline V gene data show CDR1 as SEHNR and CDR2 as FQNEAQ (reference sequence). The V and J ends lost 0 bases and 4 bases, in that order; junction bases with no gene match: 12. The CDR3 totals 19 residues. The CDR3 loop is CASSLAARTSGSSEYEQYF. The CDR3 coding sequence is TGTGCCAGCAGCTTAGCGGCCCGGACTAGCGGGAGCTCGGAGTACGAGCAGTACTTC.

In its sample, this clonotype was seen a few times. One junction end disagrees with the germline gene, perhaps due to a read error. The J gene is TRBJ1-5, the V gene TRBV4-1; 12 bases align to TRBD1. Germline CDR1 is MGHRA and CDR2 is YSYEKL. The CDR3 runs 18 residues. This CDR3 is CASRLTGQGALGDQPQHF. In DNA, the CDR3 is TGCGCTAGCAGGCTGACGGGACAGGGGGCGTTAGGGGATCAGCCCCAGCATTTT.

This clonotype was observed a handful of times. The chain couples TRBV2 to TRBJ2-7; tentative D call: TRBD1 (5 bases). The length of the CDR3 is 13 residues. CDR1 and CDR2 (germline): SNHLY, FYNNEI. V lost 7 bases to trimming and J lost 1 base, with 11 bases between them. The CDR3 DNA is TGTGCCAGCAAGGCAGGGATTTCCTACGAGCAGTACTTC. Protein product: CASKAGISYEQYF.

The genes are TRBV7-3 and TRBJ1-4; D unclear. The CDR3 runs to 17 residues. V was clipped by 5 bases and J by 4 bases, with 20 bases between them. Germline values: CDR1 SGHTA, CDR2 FQGTGA. The CDR3 reads CASSLFPSELCNEKLFF. CDR3 bases: TGTGCCAGCAGCCTCTTCCCAAGCGAGCTCTGTAATGAAAAACTGTTTTTT.

In this sample, this clonotype turned up a few times. The chain joins TRBV24-1 to TRBJ2-2; D not certain. The CDR3 extends over 13 amino acids. Germline V gene data show CDR1 as KGHDR and CDR2 as SFDVKD. The germline V and J ends were trimmed by 1 base and 9 bases, with 8 bases remaining between them. CDR3 sequence reads: CATSDFSPRELFF. In DNA form, the CDR3 reads TGTGCCACCAGTGATTTTTCCCCCCGGGAGCTGTTTTTT.

This clonotype was observed a few times. V is TRBV30 and J is TRBJ2-4; 7 positions agree with TRBD1. V lost 1 base and J lost 2; bases outside the gene matches: 2. Germline V lookup: CDR1 GTSNPN, CDR2 SVGIG (reference sequence). The CDR3 runs to 14 residues. This CDR3 is CAWSGGQTKNIQYF. The CDR3 DNA follows: TGTGCCTGGAGTGGGGGACAGACCAAAAACATTCAGTACTTC.

This clonotype showed up just a few times. V is TRBV24-1 and J is TRBJ2-3; D is possibly TRBD1 (6 bases). Germline V gene data show CDR1 as KGHDR and CDR2 as SFDVKD. V was pared by 2 bases and J by 0 bases, with 8 bases between. The CDR3 is 15 amino acids. CDR3 in amino acids: CATSDYDRSTDTQYF. For the CDR3, the DNA is TGTGCCACCAGTGATTACGACAGGAGCACAGATACGCAGTATTTT.

This chain joins TRBV9 and TRBJ1-4; TRBD1 aligns across 7 bases. This CDR3 has 17 amino acids. From germline, CDR1 is SGDLS and CDR2 YYNGEE. V lost 0 bases and J lost 5; bases outside the gene matches: 10. The CDR3: CASSVGGGDSKNEKLFF. In DNA, the CDR3 is TGTGCCAGCAGCGTAGGCGGGGGGGACAGCAAGAATGAAAAACTGTTTTTT.

The gene calls are TRBV3-1 and TRBJ2-3; tentatively, D is TRBD1 or TRBD2 (6 bases each). The CDR3 is 16 amino acids. Germline V gives CDR1 LGHDT, CDR2 YNNKEL (reference sequence). V dropped 2 bases and J dropped 2 bases, with 14 bases sitting between them. CDR3 coding DNA: TGTGCCAGCAGCCAAATCCGGGGGCCCCACACAGATACGCAGTATTTT. Translation: CASSQIRGPHTDTQYF.

The chain joins TRBV12-3 or TRBV12-4 to TRBJ2-3, with a tentative D call TRBD1 (6 bases). The ends were cut back, 6 bases at V and 4 bases at J, with 20 bases in the middle. This CDR3 has 16 amino acids. The CDR3 sequence: CASSLRGPPVPDTQYF. The CDR3 DNA sequence: TGTGCCAGCAGCCTCAGGGGCCCCCCGGTCCCAGATACGCAGTATTTT.

The V gene is TRBV6-5, the J gene TRBJ1-3, with D unclear. Deletions cut 9 bases from V and 4 bases from J, with 10 bases between. Germline CDR1 MNHEY, CDR2 SVGAGI. The CDR3 runs 12 residues. The CDR3 region is CASSNAGNTIYF. In DNA form, the CDR3 reads TGTGCCAGTAGTAATGCAGGAAACACCATATATTTT.

CDR3 sequence: CAWRPWAGTTDTQYF. In DNA form, the CDR3 reads TGTGCCTGGAGACCTTGGGCGGGGACCACAGATACGCAGTATTTT. The chain links TRBV30 to TRBJ2-3, with D possibly TRBD2 on 6 matching bases. The V gene's germline CDR1 is GTSNPN and CDR2 SVGIG (reference sequence). Between the trimmed V and J ends, which lost 3 bases and 2 bases, there was a span of 15 bases. This CDR3 region has 15 residues.